The rows below give T cell receptor beta chains drawn from one sample of a study of shared clonotypes between healthy human individuals. Clones were read by immunoSEQ multiplex PCR, and TCRdb kept only the in-frame ones, dropping some. The data hold millions of clones, with less than 95% observed a single time. Sequencing was done on a sample of naive CD8+ T cells sorted from blood. The receptors come from a man between 18 and 35 years old in good health. The CDR3 runs from the conserved cysteine through the conserved F or W. The D gene is left open where the match is weak. Only some rows state a clone size, as once, few, many or a class for expanded clones.

DNA,CDR3,D,J,size,V
TGTGCCAGCAGCGGCAGCGATTTCCCCTCCTACGAGCAGTACTTC,CASSGSDFPSYEQYF,.,TRBJ2-7,.,TRBV9
TGCAGCGTTTCCGGGACAGCTAGCTCCTACAATGAGCAGTTCTTC,CSVSGTASSYNEQFF,TRBD1,TRBJ2-1,.,TRBV29-1
TGTGCCAGCAAATCCCCGGGTAGCGGGAATCCCCCAGATACGCAGTATTTT,CASKSPGSGNPPDTQYF,TRBD2,TRBJ2-3,.,TRBV25-1
TGCGCCAGCAGCCAAGAATGGCGTGCGGCCGGGGAGCTGTTTTTT,CASSQEWRAAGELFF,.,TRBJ2-2,.,TRBV4-3
TGTGCCAGCAGTTTCTTGACGGGACTGAGCTCCTACGAGCAGTACTTC,CASSFLTGLSSYEQYF,.,TRBJ2-7,.,TRBV27
TGTGCCAGCAGTTATCAGGAGGGAGGCTCCTATAATTCACCCCTCCACTTT,CASSYQEGGSYNSPLHF,.,TRBJ1-6,.,TRBV6-9
TGTGCCAGCAGCTCGGGACAATCTAATCAGCCCCAGCATTTT,CASSSGQSNQPQHF,.,TRBJ1-5,.,TRBV7-6
TGCGCCAGCAGTGTAGGGGCCCATGGCTACACCTTC,CASSVGAHGYTF,.,TRBJ1-2,.,TRBV10-2
TGTGCCAGCAGCCCGGGAATTCATTACGAGCAGTACTTC,CASSPGIHYEQYF,.,TRBJ2-7,.,TRBV5-6
TGTGCCAGTAGTATCAACGGTCACAGAGGCTCCTACGAGCAGTACTTC,CASSINGHRGSYEQYF,.,TRBJ2-7,.,TRBV19
TGTGCCAGCAGCCACAGGGATAGCAATCAGCCCCAGCATTTT,CASSHRDSNQPQHF,.,TRBJ1-5,.,TRBV5-6
TGTGCCAGCAGCAGGCGGACAGCTCTTAACACCTTC,CASSRRTALNTF,.,TRBJ1-2,.,TRBV21-1
TGCAGCGTTGTTTTGGGGGACAGGACAGATACGCAGTATTTT,CSVVLGDRTDTQYF,TRBD1,TRBJ2-3,once,TRBV29-1
TGTGCCAGCAGTTTTCGAGGGGGCTCATGGAGCTCCTACGAGCAGTACTTC,CASSFRGGSWSSYEQYF,TRBD1,TRBJ2-7,.,TRBV28
TGTGCCAGCAGGGAGGGGGGCGGCTCTGGAAACACCATATATTTT,CASREGGGSGNTIYF,.,TRBJ1-3,.,TRBV27
TGTGCCAGCAGCTTTATTAGCGGGGGCACAGATACGCAGTATTTT,CASSFISGGTDTQYF,TRBD2,TRBJ2-3,.,TRBV7-9
TGTGCCAGCAGCGTTGGGACCAGTCTAATTTACGAGCAGTACTTC,CASSVGTSLIYEQYF,.,TRBJ2-7,once,TRBV9
TGTGCCAGCAGAGAAGACCCCGGGACGGGGAATCAGCCCCAGCATTTT,CASREDPGTGNQPQHF,.,TRBJ1-5,.,TRBV6-1
TGTGCCATCAGCGACAGGTCGTCCGAGCAGTACTTC,CAISDRSSEQYF,.,TRBJ2-7,.,TRBV10-3
TGTGCCAGCAGTTTGGGACAGGGATCCTACGAGCAGTACTTC,CASSLGQGSYEQYF,TRBD1,TRBJ2-7,few,TRBV28
TGTGCCAGCAGTTTTACGGACACCACAGATACGCAGTATTTT,CASSFTDTTDTQYF,.,TRBJ2-3,once,TRBV6-6
TGTGCCAGCAGCGATACAGGGTCCTATAGCAATCAGCCCCAGCATTTT,CASSDTGSYSNQPQHF,.,TRBJ1-5,.,TRBV7-9